This T cell receptor beta chain was identified in a study of blood T cell repertoires in COVID-19. With 3 bases clipped from V and 2 bases from J, the junction kept 8 bases outside the gene matches. Germline lookup yields CDR1 MNHNS and CDR2 SASEGT. The CDR3 extends over 17 amino acids. Some clones are missing from TCRdb's copy, which holds only in-frame ones; the method was immunoSEQ multiplex PCR. The sample shows approximately 45,000 clones, roughly 86% of them seen only once. This clone has a handful of counts. The clonotype originates from a man aged 35 to 55 with active COVID-19. Sequencing used peripheral blood. V is TRBV6-1 and J is TRBJ1-3; 9 nucleotides agree with TRBD1. The CDR3 DNA is TGTGCCAGCAGTGACGGCTCCGGGACAGGGCCTGGAAACACCATATATTTT. Its translation is CASSDGSGTGPGNTIYF.